Below are 32 T cell receptor beta chains sequenced from a single sample in a study of blood T cell repertoires in COVID-19. The method was immunoSEQ multiplex PCR; TCRdb's version includes in-frame clones alone and lacks a portion of them. The sample includes around 110,000 clones, 80% of them seen just once. Sequences were obtained from peripheral blood. The receptors were gathered from a man aged 55 to 70 with active or convalescent COVID-19.

The CDR3 loop is CASSPDTRSGYTF. The CDR3 DNA reads TGTGCCAGCAGTCCTGACACTAGGAGTGGCTACACCTTC. The genes are TRBV28 and TRBJ1-2; D call uncertain. The ends were cut back, 5 bases at V and 7 bases at J, with 14 bases in the middle. Germline CDR1 MDHEN, CDR2 SYDVKM. This CDR3 is built from 13 residues.

This chain uses TRBV7-2 with TRBJ2-1; perhaps TRBD2 as D (6 bases). The V gene's germline CDR1 is SGHTA and CDR2 FQGNSA. Trimming pared 6 bases from V and 4 bases from J, leaving 10 bases between. The CDR3 loop spans 13 amino acids. The CDR3 DNA follows: TGTGCCAGCAGTCGGGACTTTTACAATGAGCAGTTCTTC. Translated, it gives CASSRDFYNEQFF.

The CDR3 loop is CASRRGQGAAGYTF. The CDR3 DNA reads TGTGCCAGTAGGCGAGGACAGGGGGCTGCTGGCTACACCTTC. The rearrangement joins TRBV19 to TRBJ1-2; 11 bases map to TRBD1. Looked up from germline, CDR1 is LNHDA and CDR2 is SQIVND (reference sequence). Germline trimming cut 6 bases from V and 7 bases from J; bases unmatched to any gene: 7. This CDR3 has 14 residues.

This clone has a single count. The J gene is TRBJ2-1, the V gene TRBV4-3, with TRBD2 matching over 11 bases. This CDR3 has 17 amino acids. Trimming cost V 1 base and J 8 bases; bases outside gene matches: 10. Germline loops: CDR1 LGHNA, CDR2 YSLEER. CDR3 sequence reads: CASSQGIAGGPLDEQFF. The CDR3 DNA follows: TGCGCCAGCAGCCAAGGAATAGCGGGAGGGCCTTTGGATGAGCAGTTCTTC.

The J gene is TRBJ1-1, the V gene TRBV19, with 8 bases matching TRBD1. CDR3 size: 18 residues. With V trimmed by 5 bases and J by 0 bases, 14 bases remained unmatched. In germline, CDR1 is LNHDA, CDR2 SQIVND (reference sequence). CDR3 sequence reads: CASSARTGGVSMNTEAFF. The CDR3 DNA reads as TGTGCCAGTAGTGCTCGAACAGGGGGGGTCTCCATGAACACTGAAGCTTTCTTT. Using reference TRBV19 and TRBJ1-1 for the parts outside the CDR3, the full variable domain is DGGITQSPKYLFRKEGQNVTLSCEQNLNHDAMYWYRQDPGQGLRLIYYSQIVNDFQKGDIAEGYSVSREKKESFPLTVTSAQKNPTAFYLCASSARTGGVSMNTEAFFGQGTRLTVV.

This clone was observed a handful of times. The rearrangement joins TRBV7-9 to TRBJ2-7; 8 bases are a match to TRBD2. With V trimmed by 0 bases and J by 6 bases, 7 bases remained unmatched. This CDR3 region has 15 residues. The V gene's germline CDR1 is SEHNR and CDR2 FQNEAQ (reference sequence). DNA for the CDR3: TGTGCCAGCAGCTTAGCTCAGCGGGAGCCAGGCGAGCAGTACTTC. Residues: CASSLAQREPGEQYF.

The chain links TRBV5-1 to TRBJ2-7; TRBD2 agrees at 8 bases. Germline trimming cut 2 bases from V and 6 bases from J; bases unmatched to any gene: 10. Germline CDR1 reads SGHRS; CDR2 reads YFSETQ. The CDR3 spans 15 residues. The CDR3 spells CASSLKGGRSFEQYF. The CDR3 DNA sequence: TGCGCCAGCAGCTTAAAGGGCGGGAGGTCATTCGAGCAGTACTTC. Looking up the rest from reference TRBV5-1 and TRBJ2-7 gives the full variable domain: KAGVTQTPRYLIKTRGQQVTLSCSPISGHRSVSWYQQTPGQGLQFLFEYFSETQRNKGNFPGRFSGRQFSNSRSEMNVSTLELGDSALYLCASSLKGGRSFEQYFGPGTRLTVT.

This chain joins TRBV27 and TRBJ2-2; weak D call: TRBD1 (6 bases). The CDR3 is 14 amino acids. Germline V gene sequence: CDR1 MNHEY, CDR2 SMNVEV (reference sequence). Trimming left V 6 bases short and J 8 bases short, with 16 bases between. CDR3 DNA: TGTGCCAGCAGAACAGGGACGAATCTAGGGGAGCTGTTTTTT. Its translation: CASRTGTNLGELFF.

The chain recombines TRBV18 with TRBJ1-2; 9 bases line up with TRBD1. The V gene's germline CDR1 is KGHSH and CDR2 LQKENI. The CDR3 runs 14 residues. V lost 4 bases to trimming and J lost 4 bases; unmatched junction nucleotides: 4. CDR3 residues: CASSLLDRGYGYTF. The DNA of the CDR3 is TGTGCCAGCTCACTCTTGGACAGGGGCTATGGCTACACCTTC. Together with reference TRBV18 and TRBJ1-2, the CDR3 gives the full variable domain: NAGVMQNPRHLVRRRGQEARLRCSPMKGHSHVYWYRQLPEEGLKFMVYLQKENIIDESGMPKERFSAEFPKEGPSILRIQQVVRGDSAAYFCASSLLDRGYGYTFGSGTRLTVV.

The genes are TRBV7-2 and TRBJ1-5, with D possibly TRBD1 on 6 matching bases. With 2 bases removed from V and 1 base from J, the gap between germline ends came to 12 bases. Germline V lookup: CDR1 SGHTA, CDR2 FQGNSA. This CDR3 is 16 amino acids long. The CDR3: CASSLTPGASNQPQHF. CDR3 bases: TGTGCCAGCAGCTTAACACCAGGGGCAAGCAATCAGCCCCAGCATTTT.

V gene TRBV5-6 combines with J gene TRBJ2-7, with a tentative D call TRBD2 (6 bases). Germline V lookup: CDR1 SGHDT, CDR2 YYEEEE. The germline V and J ends were trimmed by 7 bases and 6 bases, with 20 bases remaining between them. The CDR3 contains 14 residues. CDR3 nucleotides: TGTGCCAGCGGTCCGGGGGTAGAGGCTCGCGAGCAGTACTTC. This translates into CASGPGVEAREQYF. Together with reference TRBV5-6 and TRBJ2-7, the CDR3 gives the full variable domain: DAGVTQSPTHLIKTRGQQVTLRCSPKSGHDTVSWYQQALGQGPQFIFQYYEEEERQRGNFPDRFSGHQFPNYSSELNVNALLLGDSALYLCASGPGVEAREQYFGPGTRLTVT.

This rearrangement joins TRBV7-9 to TRBJ2-1; 11 bases are shared with TRBD2. This CDR3 is built from 17 residues. Germline V gene sequence: CDR1 SEHNR, CDR2 FQNEAQ (reference sequence). The V segment lost 1 base and the J segment 6 bases; nucleotides outside the gene matches: 8. CDR3 in amino acids: CASSLGLAGGMSNEQFF. DNA of the CDR3: TGTGCCAGCAGCTTAGGGCTAGCGGGAGGAATGAGCAATGAGCAGTTCTTC.

The chain uses TRBV9 and TRBJ2-5; 7 nucleotides agree with TRBD2. The V gene end was trimmed by 3 bases and the J gene end by 2 bases; junction bases not matched to a gene: 7. The germline V gene has CDR1 SGDLS and CDR2 YYNGEE. The CDR3 consists of 15 residues. The CDR3 nucleotides are TGTGCCAGCAGCGCCGTCACTAGCGCACAAGAGACCCAGTACTTC. This codes for CASSAVTSAQETQYF.

This clone was recorded once. J is TRBJ2-5 and V is TRBV20-1; D unclear. Germline lookup yields CDR1 DFQATT and CDR2 SNEGSKA (reference sequence). The CDR3 runs 11 residues. The V end was cut by 5 bases, the J end by 5 bases, with 9 bases between. The CDR3 loop is CSAFSSETQYF. CDR3 DNA: TGCAGTGCTTTCTCGTCGGAGACCCAGTACTTC.

This clone was picked up one time. The chain links TRBV27 to TRBJ2-1, with 7 bases matching TRBD2. CDR1 and CDR2 (germline): MNHEY, SMNVEV (reference sequence). V lost 2 bases, J lost 2 bases, and 3 bases stayed unmatched. This CDR3 comprises 15 residues. The CDR3 sequence: CASSLERGPYNEQFF. Here the CDR3 DNA reads TGTGCCAGCAGTTTAGAGCGGGGACCCTACAATGAGCAGTTCTTC.

The rearrangement links TRBV5-4 to TRBJ2-7; 7 bases are a match to TRBD2. The CDR3 totals 13 residues. The germline V gene encodes CDR1 SGHNT and CDR2 YYREEE (reference sequence). With V trimmed by 4 bases and J by 3 bases, 4 bases remained unmatched. The CDR3 bases are TGTGCCAGCAGCCCCGGGACTAACTACGAGCAGTACTTC. It codes for CASSPGTNYEQYF.

The table lists this clone with a few counts. The rearrangement joins TRBV11-2 to TRBJ2-1; TRBD1 aligns across 9 bases. V shed 3 bases and J 4 bases; nucleotides not matched to a gene: 4. The germline V gene encodes CDR1 SGHAT and CDR2 FQNNGV. The CDR3 contains 15 residues. The CDR3 is CASSLGQGVYNEQFF. In DNA, the CDR3 is TGTGCCAGCAGCTTGGGACAGGGTGTTTACAATGAGCAGTTCTTC.

This chain connects TRBV7-9 to TRBJ2-7, with a tentative D call TRBD2 (6 bases). CDR1 is SEHNR and CDR2 is FQNEAQ in the germline V gene (reference sequence). This CDR3 contains 14 residues. Between the trimmed V and J ends, which lost 0 bases and 1 base, there was a span of 7 bases. The CDR3: CASSLAGTSYEQYF. The CDR3 DNA is TGTGCCAGCAGCTTAGCGGGGACTTCCTACGAGCAGTACTTC. Using reference TRBV7-9 and TRBJ2-7 for the parts outside the CDR3, the full variable domain is DTGVSQNPRHKITKRGQNVTFRCDPISEHNRLYWYRQTLGQGPEFLTYFQNEAQLEKSRLLSDRFSAERPKGSFSTLEIQRTEQGDSAMYLCASSLAGTSYEQYFGPGTRLTVT.

J is TRBJ2-3 and V is TRBV27; 10 bases map to TRBD2. The CDR3 sequence is 15 residues long. Germline trimming cut 1 base from V and 6 bases from J; bases unmatched to any gene: 4. Germline V gene data show CDR1 as MNHEY and CDR2 as SMNVEV (reference sequence). CDR3 sequence reads: CASSLWASGSDTQYF. In DNA, the CDR3 is TGTGCCAGCAGTTTATGGGCTAGCGGGAGTGATACGCAGTATTTT.

This chain connects TRBV28 to TRBJ2-5; 12 bases map to TRBD1. The V gene's germline CDR1 is MDHEN and CDR2 SYDVKM. The CDR3 covers 17 residues. The trim removed 7 bases at V and 5 bases at J, leaving 14 bases unmatched. The CDR3 spells CASKNSGTGGLRETQYF. CDR3 nucleotides: TGTGCCAGCAAAAATTCCGGGACAGGGGGCCTCAGGGAGACCCAGTACTTC.

The gene calls are TRBV5-4 and TRBJ2-3; maybe TRBD2 (5 bases). Germline V gene sequence: CDR1 SGHNT, CDR2 YYREEE (reference sequence). CDR3 length: 15 amino acids. V lost 1 base and J lost 1, with 10 bases in between. The CDR3 bases are TGTGCCAGCAGCTTGACGGGATCACGCACAGATACGCAGTATTTT. As protein: CASSLTGSRTDTQYF.

This clone was counted a single time. This sequence joins TRBV7-3 and TRBJ2-5; TRBD1 aligns across 8 bases. V lost 2 bases, J lost 5 bases, and 7 bases stayed unmatched. CDR1 is SGHTA and CDR2 is FQGTGA in the germline V gene. This CDR3 is built from 15 residues. The CDR3 DNA reads TGTGCCAGCAGCTTACTAGCAGGGGGCCCGGAGACCCAGTACTTC. It is translated as CASSLLAGGPETQYF.

The chain recombines TRBV5-5 with TRBJ2-2; 10 nucleotides match TRBD2. V lost 4 bases, J lost 6 bases, and 6 bases stayed unmatched. This CDR3 contains 15 residues. Germline CDR1 and CDR2: SGHKS and YYEKEE (reference sequence). Here the CDR3 DNA reads TGTGCCAGCAGCCATGGGACTAGCGCGCCCGGGGAGCTGTTTTTT. Translated, it gives CASSHGTSAPGELFF.

This clone was recorded a few times. The chain recombines TRBV15 with TRBJ1-6; tentative D call: TRBD1 (6 bases). Germline lookup yields CDR1 LNHNV and CDR2 YYDKDF (reference sequence). Trimming removed 3 bases from V and 9 bases from J, with 18 bases in between. The CDR3 totals 16 residues. The CDR3 reads CATSRSPSGAGSPLHF. The CDR3 DNA follows: TGTGCCACCAGCAGGAGCCCCTCAGGGGCCGGTTCACCCCTCCACTTT.

The chain joins TRBV4-3 to TRBJ2-2; no reliable D call. Germline CDR1 LGHNA, CDR2 YSLEER. V was shortened by 3 bases and J by 6 bases, with 2 bases between the two germline ends. This CDR3 region has 11 residues. CDR3 sequence (DNA): TGCGCCAGCAGCCACTCCGGGGAGCTGTTTTTT. Protein product: CASSHSGELFF.

V and J are TRBV7-2 and TRBJ1-3; D uncertain. The germline V gene encodes CDR1 SGHTA and CDR2 FQGNSA. The V end lost 6 bases, the J end lost 0 bases, and 9 bases lay between the germline ends. The CDR3 length is 14 residues. CDR3: CASRRRNSGNTIYF. In DNA form, the CDR3 reads TGTGCCAGCAGGAGGCGTAACTCTGGAAACACCATATATTTT.

The V call is TRBV7-9, the J call TRBJ2-7; D possibly corresponds to TRBD1 (5 bases). The germline gives CDR1 SEHNR, CDR2 FQNEAQ (reference sequence). Trimming took off 5 bases at V and 3 bases at J, with 20 bases between the two ends. The CDR3 runs to 16 residues. The CDR3 bases are TGTGCCAGCAGCAATCCAGCCGCTACAGGAAACTACGAGCAGTACTTC. Translation gives CASSNPAATGNYEQYF.

This clone was seen only a few times. In the same sample, other DNA sequences code for this CDR3. This chain links TRBV5-1 with TRBJ2-7, with 7 nucleotides matching TRBD1. V lost 0 bases to trimming and J lost 1 base; unmatched junction nucleotides: 1. This CDR3 is 14 amino acids long. Germline V CDR1 and CDR2: SGHRS, YFSETQ. The CDR3 DNA reads as TGCGCCAGCAGCTTGGACAGGGGTTCCTACGAGCAGTACTTC. Residues: CASSLDRGSYEQYF.

V gene TRBV28 combines with J gene TRBJ1-3; D unresolved. This CDR3 comprises 17 residues. The V end lost 2 bases, the J end lost 0 bases, and 14 bases lay between the germline ends. Per germline, CDR1 MDHEN and CDR2 SYDVKM. This chain's CDR3 is CASSLHSPVSSGNTIYF. CDR3 sequence (DNA): TGTGCCAGCAGTTTACATTCCCCGGTTAGCTCTGGAAACACCATATATTTT. The complete variable domain, with remaining parts taken from reference TRBV28 and TRBJ1-3, reads DVKVTQSSRYLVKRTGEKVFLECVQDMDHENMFWYRQDPGLGLRLIYFSYDVKMKEKGDIPEGYSVSREKKERFSLILESASTNQTSMYLCASSLHSPVSSGNTIYFGEGSWLTVV.

V gene TRBV28 combines with J gene TRBJ1-2, with D possibly matching TRBD1 (5 bases). The CDR3 is made up of 13 amino acids. Trimming cost V 4 bases and J 3 bases, with 9 bases left between them. CDR1 and CDR2 (germline): MDHEN, SYDVKM. DNA for the CDR3: TGTGCCAGCAGTTCGGGAGGGGACTATGGCTACACCTTC. Protein: CASSSGGDYGYTF.

The CDR3 region is CASSVPGTGVFSEAFF. The DNA for the CDR3 is TGTGCCAGCAGCGTTCCCGGGACAGGTGTCTTCTCTGAAGCTTTCTTT. V and J are TRBV5-6 and TRBJ1-1; 8 nucleotides align to TRBD1. Germline V gene sequence: CDR1 SGHDT, CDR2 YYEEEE. V lost 4 bases, J lost 6 bases, and 14 bases stayed unmatched. This CDR3 contains 16 residues.

V and J are TRBV7-2 and TRBJ2-2, with D tentatively TRBD1 (6 bases). Germline-derived CDR1 and CDR2 are SGHTA and FQGNSA. The CDR3 covers 18 residues. V lost 5 bases to trimming and J lost 5 bases, with 24 bases between them. The CDR3 reads CASSPRRGSFGRTGELFF. The CDR3 DNA reads TGTGCCAGCAGCCCCCGCAGGGGAAGTTTCGGTCGTACCGGGGAGCTGTTTTTT. The full variable domain, rest sourced from reference TRBV7-2 and TRBJ2-2, is GAGVSQSPSNKVTEKGKDVELRCDPISGHTALYWYRQSLGQGLEFLIYFQGNSAPDKSGLPSDRFSAERTGGSVSTLTIQRTQQEDSAVYLCASSPRRGSFGRTGELFFGEGSRLTVL.